Below, 21 T cell receptor beta chains from the same sample are listed, as sequenced in a study of T cell responses to AZD1222 COVID-19 vaccine. Using immunoSEQ multiplex PCR, the repertoire was profiled, and TCRdb retains in-frame clones only, with some absent. The sample contains approximately 130,000 clones, roughly 88% of which appear only once. The material sequenced was peripheral blood, taken 28 days after the second AZD1222 dose. The source of these receptors is an adult who received the AZD1222 COVID-19 vaccine.

The V call is TRBV4-2, the J call TRBJ2-3, with a possible D match to TRBD1 (5 bases). Trimming cost V 2 bases and J 0 bases, with 15 bases left between them. Per germline, CDR1 LGHNA and CDR2 YNFKEQ. The CDR3 covers 17 residues. CDR3 sequence (DNA): TGTGCCAGCAGCCAAAGGCAGGGCCCCGACAGCACAGATACGCAGTATTTT. Protein product: CASSQRQGPDSTDTQYF.

This chain connects TRBV30 to TRBJ1-1; TRBD1 might be the D (5 bases). Trimming took 0 bases from V and 6 from J, leaving 11 bases between them. The CDR3 has 13 residues. Germline loops: CDR1 GTSNPN, CDR2 SVGIG (reference sequence). In nucleotides, the CDR3 is TGTGCCTGGAGTGTACACGGGGGTGCTGAAGCTTTCTTT. It is translated as CAWSVHGGAEAFF.

J is TRBJ1-2 and V is TRBV11-2; 8 bases are shared with TRBD1. Germline CDR1 is SGHAT and CDR2 is FQNNGV. This CDR3 is built from 15 residues. The V and J ends lost 8 bases and 3 bases, in that order; junction bases with no gene match: 11. CDR3 sequence reads: CASARTGQGDYGYTF. DNA of the CDR3: TGTGCCAGCGCCCGGACAGGGCAAGGGGACTATGGCTACACCTTC.

The V call is TRBV9, the J call TRBJ2-3; D may match TRBD1 or TRBD2 (5 bases each). CDR3 length equals 15 residues. Germline CDR1 is SGDLS and CDR2 is YYNGEE. V lost 4 bases to trimming and J lost 4 bases, with 16 bases between them. The CDR3 protein is CASSPTGTPADTQYF. The CDR3 bases are TGTGCCAGCAGCCCAACCGGGACCCCTGCAGATACGCAGTATTTT.

The rearrangement uses TRBV30 and TRBJ2-1; 11 positions agree with TRBD1. Germline V gene data show CDR1 as GTSNPN and CDR2 as SVGIG (reference sequence). This CDR3 has 20 amino acids. J was trimmed by 4 bases and V by 1 base; bases with no gene match: 18. The CDR3 here is CAWSAFGQGAKREFYNEQFF. CDR3 nucleotides: TGTGCCTGGAGTGCATTCGGACAGGGGGCTAAGCGGGAGTTTTACAATGAGCAGTTCTTC.

This clone is a singleton in its sample. The V gene is TRBV3-1 (or the pseudogene TRBV3-2), the J gene TRBJ2-7; no clear D gene. Trimming removed 1 base from V and 0 bases from J, with 10 bases in between. The CDR3 consists of 15 residues. CDR1 is LGHDT, CDR2 YNNKEL, per germline (reference sequence). Here the CDR3 DNA reads TGTGCCAGCAGCCAAGGCATCGGAAGCTCCTACGAGCAGTACTTC. As protein: CASSQGIGSSYEQYF.

This chain joins TRBV7-2 and TRBJ1-2; TRBD1 matches 8 bases. Germline assignment: CDR1 SGHTA and CDR2 FQGNSA. After removal of 3 bases from V and 6 bases from J, the junction contained 3 bases not matched to a gene. CDR3 length: 13 residues. This CDR3 is CASSFLQGDGYTF. Here the CDR3 DNA reads TGTGCCAGCAGCTTTCTACAGGGGGATGGCTACACCTTC.

This clone was recorded only once. The chain recombines TRBV2 with TRBJ1-5; D unclear. Between the trimmed V and J ends, which lost 6 bases and 4 bases, there was a span of 13 bases. The germline V gene has CDR1 SNHLY and CDR2 FYNNEI. The CDR3 sequence is 14 residues long. The CDR3 here is CASSWGEGNQPQHF. CDR3 sequence (DNA): TGTGCCAGCAGCTGGGGAGAAGGAAATCAGCCCCAGCATTTT.

The chain recombines TRBV18 with TRBJ1-1; D remains unclear. In germline, CDR1 is KGHSH, CDR2 LQKENI. Trimming removed 8 bases from V and 1 base from J, with 14 bases in between. The length of the CDR3 is 14 residues. The CDR3 DNA sequence: TGTGCCAGCAATCGCGCGGTTGGGAACACTGAAGCTTTCTTT. Encoded protein: CASNRAVGNTEAFF.

This chain uses TRBV19 with TRBJ1-6; D is unclear. In germline, CDR1 is LNHDA, CDR2 SQIVND (reference sequence). CDR3 length: 16 amino acids. Trimming took 0 bases from V and 9 from J, leaving 15 bases between them. CDR3 in amino acids: CASSIDRPGVGSPLHF. The CDR3 region has the DNA TGTGCCAGTAGTATAGATAGGCCCGGAGTGGGTTCACCCCTCCACTTT.

This chain connects TRBV27 to TRBJ1-6; 7 bases fit TRBD1. CDR1 is MNHEY, CDR2 SMNVEV, per germline (reference sequence). V shed 9 bases and J 6 bases; nucleotides not matched to a gene: 5. CDR3 length: 13 residues. The CDR3 nucleotides read TGTGCCAGTACCCGGGACAGTAATTCACCCCTCCACTTT. Translating it yields CASTRDSNSPLHF.

This rearrangement joins TRBV30 to TRBJ2-5; 9 nucleotides align to TRBD1. Germline V CDR1 and CDR2: GTSNPN, SVGIG (reference sequence). With 2 bases clipped from V and 5 bases from J, the junction kept 3 bases outside the gene matches. This CDR3 contains 13 residues. The CDR3 protein is CAWSTGGWETQYF. The CDR3 DNA reads as TGTGCCTGGAGTACAGGGGGCTGGGAGACCCAGTACTTC.

The chain has TRBV19 and TRBJ1-4, with TRBD1 identical over 7 bases. Losses at the gene ends were 8 bases for V and 5 bases for J; bases not matched to a gene: 8. The CDR3 runs to 14 residues. Germline V gene lookup returns CDR1 LNHDA and CDR2 SQIVND (reference sequence). The CDR3 spells CASHPGQSNEKLFF. CDR3 sequence (DNA): TGTGCCAGTCATCCGGGACAGTCGAATGAAAAACTGTTTTTT.

This chain uses TRBV5-6 with TRBJ2-7; D gene ambiguous. The CDR3 is 14 amino acids. V shed 5 bases and J shed 5 bases, with 17 bases lying between them. Germline CDR1 reads SGHDT; CDR2 reads YYEEEE. CDR3 nucleotide sequence: TGTGCCAGCAGATCCGGGCGGTTCTGGAACGAGCAGTACTTC. This gives the protein CASRSGRFWNEQYF.

As DNA, the CDR3 is TGCGCCAGCAGGGAACAGGGGTACACCGGGGAGCTGTTTTTT. It yields the protein CASREQGYTGELFF. V is TRBV5-1 and J is TRBJ2-2; 7 bases agree with TRBD1. The germline V gene has CDR1 SGHRS and CDR2 YFSETQ. The trim removed 5 bases at V and 3 bases at J, leaving 4 bases unmatched. The CDR3 runs 14 residues.

This chain uses TRBV5-4 with TRBJ1-6; TRBD1 agrees at 9 bases. With V trimmed by 4 bases and J by 8 bases, 10 bases remained unmatched. Germline V lookup: CDR1 SGHNT, CDR2 YYREEE (reference sequence). CDR3 length: 16 amino acids. The CDR3 bases are TGTGCCAGCAGCCGCCCCGACAGGGGGGTTGATTCACCCCTCCACTTT. Translation: CASSRPDRGVDSPLHF. The whole variable domain, filled in from reference TRBV5-4 and TRBJ1-6, reads ETGVTQSPTHLIKTRGQQVTLRCSSQSGHNTVSWYQQALGQGPQFIFQYYREEENGRGNFPPRFSGLQFPNYSSELNVNALELDDSALYLCASSRPDRGVDSPLHFGNGTRLTVT.

This chain connects TRBV15 to TRBJ2-1; 13 nucleotides line up with TRBD2. With 4 bases clipped from V and 8 bases from J, the junction kept 14 bases outside the gene matches. The CDR3 extends over 18 amino acids. Germline V gives CDR1 LNHNV, CDR2 YYDKDF (reference sequence). The CDR3 sequence: CATSTFLLLAGGPDEQFF. The CDR3 DNA sequence: TGTGCCACCAGCACTTTTTTATTACTAGCGGGAGGGCCAGATGAGCAGTTCTTC.

The chain carries TRBV7-6 and TRBJ2-2; a weak D match, TRBD2 (5 bases). CDR3 size: 14 residues. Germline V gene sequence: CDR1 SGHVS, CDR2 FNYEAQ. Trimming shortened V by 5 bases and J by 5 bases, and 12 bases separated the two germline ends. The CDR3 protein is CASSARTGTGELFF. The CDR3 nucleotides read TGTGCCAGCAGCGCTCGTACGGGGACCGGGGAGCTGTTTTTT.

The rearrangement links TRBV20-1 to TRBJ1-1; D remains ambiguous. The germline V and J ends were trimmed by 3 bases and 7 bases, with 12 bases remaining between them. The germline V gene encodes CDR1 DFQATT and CDR2 SNEGSKA (reference sequence). The CDR3 sequence is 12 residues long. The CDR3 sequence is CSASSGVREAFF. The CDR3 DNA follows: TGCAGTGCTAGTTCTGGGGTCCGTGAAGCTTTCTTT.

For the CDR3, the DNA is TGTGCCAGCCGCGAGAGGAGGGACACCGGGGAGCTGTTTTTT. Protein sequence: CASRERRDTGELFF. V and J are TRBV5-4 and TRBJ2-2, with TRBD2 as a possible D gene (6 bases). CDR3 length: 14 residues. The V end lost 7 bases, the J end lost 3 bases, and 13 bases lay between the germline ends. The germline CDR1 and CDR2 sequences are SGHNT and YYREEE (reference sequence).

V and J are TRBV30 and TRBJ1-5; a weak D match, TRBD1 (6 bases). Trimming took 0 bases from V and 9 from J, leaving 12 bases between them. Germline V gives CDR1 GTSNPN, CDR2 SVGIG (reference sequence). This CDR3 is 13 amino acids long. The CDR3 DNA sequence: TGTGCCTGGAGTGTACAGGGTAGTGGGCCCCAGCATTTT. Its translation is CAWSVQGSGPQHF.